This T cell receptor (beta chain) was identified in a study of long-term antiretroviral therapy in people with HIV. Notes on the study in general: Post-ART samples showed increased diversity that remained below transplant donor control levels.

Survey level was the resolution at which the v3.0 immunoSEQ assay ran. Samples were sequenced targeting about 40,000-50,000 T-cell genomes each. The assay was immunoSEQ multiplex PCR, and TCRdb's table has in-frame clones only and misses some. The sample lists about 39,000 clones; roughly 82% were seen once. The germline gives CDR1 LNHDA, CDR2 SQIVND (reference sequence). The CDR3 totals 13 residues. V lost 5 bases and J 6 bases, leaving 11 bases between the germline ends. In the case of this clone: Its antigen remains unknown.

The sequence was collected from a man aged 18 to 35 with HIV. The starting material was unsorted PBMCs, obtained 0.6 years after starting antiretroviral therapy. This sequence joins TRBV19 and TRBJ1-5; unclear D gene. This chain's CDR3 is CASSFGIRQPQHF. DNA of the CDR3: TGTGCCAGTAGTTTCGGAATTCGTCAGCCCCAGCATTTT.